The 20 T cell receptor beta chains below all came from one sample that was sequenced in a study of shared clonotypes between healthy human individuals. Clones were sequenced by immunoSEQ multiplex PCR, and TCRdb holds only the in-frame ones, with some missing. The table records some 2,000,000 clones, about 95% of them present only once. CD45RO-negative, CCR7-positively selected cells formed the naive CD8 fraction, excluding terminally differentiated effector memory CD45RA+ cells. The sequenced sample consisted of naive CD8+ T cells sorted from blood. The receptors stem from a man between 18 and 29 years old in good health.

This clone was seen just once. The rearrangement links TRBV11-2 to TRBJ2-7, with D possibly being TRBD1 or TRBD2 (7 bases each). The CDR3 spans 15 residues. V dropped 5 bases and J dropped 2 bases, with 16 bases sitting between them. Germline V gene lookup returns CDR1 SGHAT and CDR2 FQNNGV. CDR3 DNA: TGTGCCAGCAGCCCAGGGGGGGCGATCCCCTACGAGCAGTACTTC. Translation: CASSPGGAIPYEQYF.

The chain combines TRBV5-6 with TRBJ1-6; D call uncertain. The V gene's germline CDR1 is SGHDT and CDR2 YYEEEE. V dropped 2 bases and J dropped 9 bases, with 12 bases sitting between them. The CDR3 loop spans 14 amino acids. CDR3 bases: TGTGCCAGCAGCTTAGGCGGAGTAGGTTCACCCCTCCACTTT. This gives the protein CASSLGGVGSPLHF.

The chain has TRBV6-1 and TRBJ1-2; D uncertain. The germline V and J ends were trimmed by 3 bases and 0 bases, with 11 bases remaining between them. Germline V gives CDR1 MNHNS, CDR2 SASEGT. This CDR3 has 15 amino acids. CDR3 in DNA: TGTGCCAGCAGTGACAACAGATTCCCTAACTATGGCTACACCTTC. Translated: CASSDNRFPNYGYTF.

The chain is built from TRBV19 and TRBJ1-2; D gene unclear. The CDR3 extends over 14 amino acids. Trimming pared 1 base from V and 6 bases from J, leaving 12 bases between. Germline V gene lookup returns CDR1 LNHDA and CDR2 SQIVND (reference sequence). The CDR3 bases are TGTGCCAGTAGTATAGCGGAGGCGTTTAATGGCTACACCTTC. As protein: CASSIAEAFNGYTF.

V usage is TRBV27 and J usage is TRBJ1-5; D not certain. The V gene lost 2 bases and the J gene lost 9 bases, with 14 bases spanning the gap. Per germline, CDR1 MNHEY and CDR2 SMNVEV (reference sequence). CDR3 length: 14 amino acids. CDR3 residues: CASSLIGSGWPQHF. CDR3 nucleotide sequence: TGTGCCAGCAGTTTAATCGGCTCGGGTTGGCCCCAGCATTTT.

The chain links TRBV6-5 to TRBJ1-3, with a weak D call TRBD1 (5 bases). V was shortened by 6 bases and J by 4 bases, with 16 bases between the two germline ends. The CDR3 loop spans 15 amino acids. Per the germline V gene, CDR1 is MNHEY and CDR2 is SVGAGI. CDR3 in DNA: TGTGCCAGCAGCCCCTTCCAGGGAGAGGGAAACACCATATATTTT. Its protein is CASSPFQGEGNTIYF.

The chain employs TRBV4-1 and TRBJ2-3; 7 bases fit TRBD2. Germline V gene sequence: CDR1 MGHRA, CDR2 YSYEKL. The ends lost 1 base at V and 0 bases at J; junction bases unmatched: 4. This CDR3 region has 16 residues. The CDR3 region has the DNA TGCGCCAGCAGCCAAGGTAGTAGCGGGAGCACAGATACGCAGTATTTT. It is translated as CASSQGSSGSTDTQYF.

The chain combines TRBV28 with TRBJ2-1, with 9 bases identical to TRBD2. V lost 6 bases and J lost 6; bases outside the gene matches: 9. The CDR3 is 15 residues long. The germline V gene encodes CDR1 MDHEN and CDR2 SYDVKM. The CDR3: CASRVVSGGINEQFF. CDR3 sequence (DNA): TGTGCCAGCAGGGTAGTTAGCGGGGGCATCAATGAGCAGTTCTTC.

This chain uses TRBV28 with TRBJ1-5; D gene unclear. This CDR3 region has 13 residues. The V end was cut by 5 bases, the J end by 9 bases, with 14 bases between. Germline values: CDR1 MDHEN, CDR2 SYDVKM. In DNA, the CDR3 is TGTGCCAGCAGTCCAGGACCATCAAGGCCCCAGCATTTT. Residues: CASSPGPSRPQHF.

The rearrangement links TRBV29-1 to TRBJ2-7; no clear D gene. Germline CDR1 and CDR2: SQVTM and ANQGSEA. The V end was cut by 0 bases, the J end by 0 bases, with 12 bases between. The CDR3 is made up of 15 amino acids. CDR3 protein: CSVEDHGRASYEQYF. For the CDR3, the DNA is TGCAGCGTTGAAGATCATGGACGGGCCTCCTACGAGCAGTACTTC.

V and J are TRBV10-1 and TRBJ2-5; D is unclear. Germline V gene lookup returns CDR1 WNHNN and CDR2 SYGVQD (reference sequence). V was trimmed by 3 bases and J by 0 bases, leaving 11 bases between them. The CDR3 covers 15 residues. CDR3 sequence reads: CASSDSPGYQETQYF. The DNA of the CDR3 is TGCGCCAGCAGTGATTCCCCCGGGTACCAAGAGACCCAGTACTTC.

The rearrangement joins TRBV25-1 to TRBJ2-5, with D hard to call. The CDR3 covers 13 residues. V was pared by 4 bases and J by 4 bases, with 10 bases between. The germline V gene has CDR1 MGHDK and CDR2 SYGVNS. DNA of the CDR3: TGTGCCAGCAGTGGGGCCATGGGAGAGACCCAGTACTTC. Translation gives CASSGAMGETQYF.

This chain connects TRBV5-1 to TRBJ2-5; 10 bases align to TRBD2. V trimming: 4 bases; J trimming: 4 bases; junction bases outside the gene matches: 13. Germline values: CDR1 SGHRS, CDR2 YFSETQ. The CDR3 has 17 amino acids. The DNA for the CDR3 is TGCGCCAGCAGCCCGAAGCGGGGGGGGACTGACGTAGAGACCCAGTACTTC. Encoded protein: CASSPKRGGTDVETQYF.

The table lists this clone with a few counts. Other nucleotide sequences from this sample produce the same CDR3. The chain combines TRBV5-1 with TRBJ2-7; D unclear. The germline V and J ends were trimmed by 3 bases and 1 base, with 2 bases remaining between them. Germline V gene sequence: CDR1 SGHRS, CDR2 YFSETQ. The CDR3 spans 11 residues. DNA of the CDR3: TGCGCCAGCAGCTCGTCCTACGAGCAGTACTTC. Translating gives CASSSSYEQYF.

Notes on this clone: Other DNA sequences within the sample encode an identical CDR3. In DNA form, the CDR3 reads TGTGCCAGCAGCTTGGCCGGGAACTATGGCTACACCTTC. This encodes CASSLAGNYGYTF. The chain combines TRBV5-6 with TRBJ1-2, with D unresolved. Germline V gene data show CDR1 as SGHDT and CDR2 as YYEEEE. Trimming cost V 0 bases and J 2 bases, with 5 bases left between them. The CDR3 runs 13 residues.

The CDR3 is CASSLEGLEETQYF. The CDR3 nucleotides are TGTGCCAGCAGCTTAGAGGGACTAGAAGAGACCCAGTACTTC. This chain uses TRBV13 with TRBJ2-5, with 8 bases aligning to TRBD2. The CDR3 totals 14 residues. Trimming cost V 1 base and J 3 bases; bases outside gene matches: 1. Germline CDR1 PRHDT, CDR2 FYEKMQ (reference sequence).

The CDR3 DNA reads TGTGCCAGCAGTTTACCAGGGTCGGACGAGCAGTACTTC. Its protein is CASSLPGSDEQYF. This chain uses TRBV28 with TRBJ2-7; a possible D gene is TRBD1 (5 bases). The germline V gene encodes CDR1 MDHEN and CDR2 SYDVKM. Trimming stripped 2 bases from V and 5 bases from J, with 10 bases between. The CDR3 sequence is 13 residues long.

CDR3 residues: CASRNSKSGAFF. CDR3 DNA: TGTGCCAGCAGAAACAGTAAATCAGGAGCTTTCTTT. This sequence joins TRBV6-5 and TRBJ1-1; D is undetermined. The germline V gene encodes CDR1 MNHEY and CDR2 SVGAGI. The V gene lost 6 bases and the J gene lost 10 bases, with 15 bases spanning the gap. This CDR3 is 12 amino acids long.

The chain uses TRBV4-1 and TRBJ2-1; D unresolved. This CDR3 region has 12 residues. The germline V gene encodes CDR1 MGHRA and CDR2 YSYEKL. The ends were cut back, 1 base at V and 6 bases at J, with 4 bases in the middle. The CDR3 is CASSQGPNEQFF. The CDR3 bases are TGCGCCAGCAGCCAAGGTCCCAATGAGCAGTTCTTC.

For this clone: Other nucleotide sequences from this sample produce the same CDR3. This chain connects TRBV6-5 to TRBJ2-3; a possible D gene is TRBD2 (5 bases). CDR3 length: 14 residues. Germline V gives CDR1 MNHEY, CDR2 SVGAGI. V gave up 2 bases and J gave up 1 base, with 7 bases separating them. CDR3 in amino acids: CASSYGLGTDTQYF. The DNA for the CDR3 is TGTGCCAGCAGTTACGGACTCGGCACAGATACGCAGTATTTT.